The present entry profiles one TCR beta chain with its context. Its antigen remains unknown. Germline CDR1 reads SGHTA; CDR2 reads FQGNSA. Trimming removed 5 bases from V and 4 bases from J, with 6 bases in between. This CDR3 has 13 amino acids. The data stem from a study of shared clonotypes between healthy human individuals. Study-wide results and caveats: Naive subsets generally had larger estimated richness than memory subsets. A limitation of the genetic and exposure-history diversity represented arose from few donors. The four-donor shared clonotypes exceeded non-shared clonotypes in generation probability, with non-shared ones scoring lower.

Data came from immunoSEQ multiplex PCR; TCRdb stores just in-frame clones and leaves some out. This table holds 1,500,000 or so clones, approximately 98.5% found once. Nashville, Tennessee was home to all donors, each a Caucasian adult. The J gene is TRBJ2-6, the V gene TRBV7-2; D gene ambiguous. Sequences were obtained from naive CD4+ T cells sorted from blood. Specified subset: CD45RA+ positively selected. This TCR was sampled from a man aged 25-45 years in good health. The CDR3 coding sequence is TGTGCCAGCAGCAGGCCCGGGGCCAACGTCCTGACTTTC. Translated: CASSRPGANVLTF.